The clone carrying this T cell receptor beta chain was observed many times. Time point of the sample: newly diagnosed GD, antithyroid drugs for less than 3 months. The authors made the TCR library using RNA they extracted from PBMCs. The source of the sample is a study of regulatory T cells in long-lasting Graves disease. HTBI primers from iRepertoire and Arm-PCR of CDR3 regions yielded the TCR beta libraries. TCRdb recomputed calls from the multiplex PCR reads with MiXCR, one row per CDR3 protein. The sample consists of some 450,000 distinct CDR3 sequences, about 16% of them appearing once. V was trimmed by 5 bases and J by 0 bases, leaving 12 bases between them. Looked up from germline, CDR1 is DFQATT and CDR2 is SNEGSKA (reference sequence). This CDR3 is built from 14 residues. The data also belong to a second study, concerning T cells in Graves' hyperthyroidism and ophthalmopathy.

This chain joins TRBV20-1 and TRBJ2-3; D might be TRBD1 (5 bases). This sample comprised peripheral blood mononuclear cells (PBMCs), obtained at new diagnosis, from a patient treated with antithyroid drugs. The receptor comes from a woman aged 25 to 45 with Graves disease. DNA of the CDR3: TGCAGTGCTGCAATGGGGCCTAGCACAGATACGCAGTATTTT. It encodes CSAAMGPSTDTQYF.